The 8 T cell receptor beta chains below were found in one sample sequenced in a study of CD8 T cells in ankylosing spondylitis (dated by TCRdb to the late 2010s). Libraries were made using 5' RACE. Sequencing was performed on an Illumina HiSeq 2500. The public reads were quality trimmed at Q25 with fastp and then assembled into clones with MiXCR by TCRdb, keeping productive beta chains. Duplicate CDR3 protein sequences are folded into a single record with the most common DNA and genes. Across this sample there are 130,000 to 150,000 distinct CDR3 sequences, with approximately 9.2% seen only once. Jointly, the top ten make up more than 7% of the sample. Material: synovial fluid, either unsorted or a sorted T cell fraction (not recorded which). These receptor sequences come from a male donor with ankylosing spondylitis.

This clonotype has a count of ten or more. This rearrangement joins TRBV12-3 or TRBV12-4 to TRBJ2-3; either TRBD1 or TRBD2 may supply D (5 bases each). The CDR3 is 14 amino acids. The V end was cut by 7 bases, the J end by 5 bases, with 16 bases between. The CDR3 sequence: CASKKGEFLDTQYF. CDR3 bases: TGTGCCAGCAAAAAAGGGGAGTTTCTAGATACGCAGTATTTT.

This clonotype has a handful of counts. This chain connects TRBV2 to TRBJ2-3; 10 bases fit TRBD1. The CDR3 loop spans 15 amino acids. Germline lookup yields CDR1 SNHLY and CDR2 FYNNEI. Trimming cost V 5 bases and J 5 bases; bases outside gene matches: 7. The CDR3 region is CASSKDRGRGDTQYF. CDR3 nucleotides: TGTGCCAGCAGTAAAGACAGGGGGCGCGGAGATACGCAGTATTTT.

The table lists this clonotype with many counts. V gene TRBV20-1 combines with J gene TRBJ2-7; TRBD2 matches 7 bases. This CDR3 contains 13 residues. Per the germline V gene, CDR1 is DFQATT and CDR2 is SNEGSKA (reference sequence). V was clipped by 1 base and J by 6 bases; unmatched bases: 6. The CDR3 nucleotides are TGCAGTGCTAGAGGGGGCGGGGAGGGCGAGCAGTACTTC. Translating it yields CSARGGGEGEQYF.

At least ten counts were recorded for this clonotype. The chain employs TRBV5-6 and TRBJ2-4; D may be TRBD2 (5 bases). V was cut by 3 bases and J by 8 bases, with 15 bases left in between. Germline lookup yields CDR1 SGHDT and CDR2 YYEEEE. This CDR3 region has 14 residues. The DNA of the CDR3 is TGTGCCAGCAGCTGGCGCCGGGGAGCGGACATTCAGTACTTC. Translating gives CASSWRRGADIQYF.

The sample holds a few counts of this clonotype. The CDR3 spells CASSFSGFTDGYGYTF. In nucleotides, the CDR3 is TGTGCCAGCAGTTTTTCCGGGTTCACCGACGGCTATGGCTACACCTTC. The chain joins TRBV28 to TRBJ1-2; the D is unclear. The germline gives CDR1 MDHEN, CDR2 SYDVKM. The CDR3 runs to 16 residues. The V and J ends lost 3 bases and 4 bases respectively, with 18 bases between them.

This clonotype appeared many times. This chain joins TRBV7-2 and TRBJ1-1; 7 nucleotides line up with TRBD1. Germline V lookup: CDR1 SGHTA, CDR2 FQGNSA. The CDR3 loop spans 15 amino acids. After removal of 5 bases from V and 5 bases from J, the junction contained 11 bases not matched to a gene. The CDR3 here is CASSLGGQGVTEAFF. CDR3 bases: TGTGCCAGCAGCCTTGGGGGGCAGGGGGTAACTGAAGCTTTCTTT.

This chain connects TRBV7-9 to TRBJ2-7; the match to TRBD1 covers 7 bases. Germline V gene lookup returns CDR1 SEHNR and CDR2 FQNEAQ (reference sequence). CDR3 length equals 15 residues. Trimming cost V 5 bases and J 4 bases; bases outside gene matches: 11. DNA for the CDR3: TGTGCCAGCAGCCCCCCTGGGACAGAAAAATACGAGCAGTACTTC. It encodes CASSPPGTEKYEQYF. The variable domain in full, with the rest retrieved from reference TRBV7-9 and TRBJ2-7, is DTGVSQNPRHKITKRGQNVTFRCDPISEHNRLYWYRQTLGQGPEFLTYFQNEAQLEKSRLLSDRFSAERPKGSFSTLEIQRTEQGDSAMYLCASSPPGTEKYEQYFGPGTRLTVT.

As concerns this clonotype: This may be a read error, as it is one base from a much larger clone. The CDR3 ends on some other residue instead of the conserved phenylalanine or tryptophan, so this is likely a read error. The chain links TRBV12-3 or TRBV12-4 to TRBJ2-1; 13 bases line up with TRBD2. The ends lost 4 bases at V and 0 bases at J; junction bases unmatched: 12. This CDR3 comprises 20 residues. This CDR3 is CASSSRAGLAGLSSYNEQFL. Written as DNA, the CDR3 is TGTGCCAGCAGTTCTAGGGCGGGACTAGCGGGATTAAGCTCCTACAATGAGCAGTTCCTC.